Detailed here is one TCR beta chain. Its cognate antigen is unknown. This CDR3 has 14 amino acids. Looked up from germline, CDR1 is MDHEN and CDR2 is SYDVKM. V shed 6 bases, J shed 7 bases, and the junction held 9 bases outside the gene matches. This sample was taken from a study of metastatic and nonmetastatic thyroid tumors. Study details: Both malignant and benign thyroid patients supplied peripheral blood and tumor or nodule tissue samples, across which the repertoires of these patients were then compared.

With MiXCR, TCRdb called clones anew from the PCR reads. The data contain roughly 6,000 clones, around 29% of them singletons. Study conclusions and caveats: For both blood and tumor, malignant thyroid tumors reportedly showed significantly higher TCR beta diversity than benign nodules did.

Treatment of any kind had been given to no patient before thyroid surgery. The TCR sequence derives from a female donor with papillary thyroid cancer or a benign thyroid nodule (not recorded which). Some clones in this sample may be carry-over from other donors' samples. The sequenced sample consisted of tumor tissue. The chain recombines TRBV28 with TRBJ2-1, with 7 bases fitting TRBD1. CDR3 bases: TGTGCCAGCAGCCAAGGACAGGTCCGTAATGAGCAGTTCTTC. Translating it yields CASSQGQVRNEQFF. The full variable domain, completed using reference TRBV28 and TRBJ2-1, is DVKVTQSSRYLVKRTGEKVFLECVQDMDHENMFWYRQDPGLGLRLIYFSYDVKMKEKGDIPEGYSVSREKKERFSLILESASTNQTSMYLCASSQGQVRNEQFFGPGTRLTVL.